The count of the clone carrying this T cell receptor beta chain is one. This CDR3 has 14 amino acids. Germline V gene data show CDR1 as GTSNPN and CDR2 as SVGIG (reference sequence). Trimming took 7 bases from V and 3 from J, leaving 16 bases between them. Original handling: Using reference gene primer amplification, nucleated cell counts were estimated. The table came from immunoSEQ multiplex PCR; TCRdb's copy has only in-frame clones and leaves some out. The V and J calls and clone size were taken over from that table, and D and trimming were inferred from the DNA. The sample includes over 200,000 clones, roughly 90% of them seen just once. This sample stems from a study of blood T cell repertoires in COVID-19.

This TCR was recovered from a woman in her fifties or sixties with acute or convalescent COVID-19. The material sequenced was peripheral blood. This rearrangement joins TRBV30 to TRBJ1-3; D unresolved. The CDR3 spells CASENTISGNTIYF. CDR3 sequence (DNA): TGTGCCTCGGAGAACACCATCAGTGGAAACACCATATATTTT.